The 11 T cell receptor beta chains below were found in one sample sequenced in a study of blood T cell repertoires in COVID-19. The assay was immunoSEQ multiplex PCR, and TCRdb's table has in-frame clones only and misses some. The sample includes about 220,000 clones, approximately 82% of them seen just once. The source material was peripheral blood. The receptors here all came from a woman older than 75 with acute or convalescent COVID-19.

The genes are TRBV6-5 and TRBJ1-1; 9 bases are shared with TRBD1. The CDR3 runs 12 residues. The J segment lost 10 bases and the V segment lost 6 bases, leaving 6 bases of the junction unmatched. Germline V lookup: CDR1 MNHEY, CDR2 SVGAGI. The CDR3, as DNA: TGTGCCAGCAGGGGGGACAGGGTTTTAGCTTTCTTT. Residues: CASRGDRVLAFF.

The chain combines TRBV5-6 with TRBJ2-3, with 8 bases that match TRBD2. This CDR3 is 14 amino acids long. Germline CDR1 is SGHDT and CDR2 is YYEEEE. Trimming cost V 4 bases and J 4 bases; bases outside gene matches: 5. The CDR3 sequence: CASSPAGVADTQYF. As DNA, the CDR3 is TGTGCCAGCAGCCCAGCGGGGGTGGCAGATACGCAGTATTTT.

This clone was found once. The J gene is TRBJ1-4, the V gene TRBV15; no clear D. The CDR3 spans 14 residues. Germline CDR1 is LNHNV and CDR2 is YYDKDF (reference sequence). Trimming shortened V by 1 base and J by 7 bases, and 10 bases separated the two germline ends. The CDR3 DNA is TGTGCCACCAGCAGAGTGGGGAGAGGTGAAAAACTGTTTTTT. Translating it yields CATSRVGRGEKLFF.

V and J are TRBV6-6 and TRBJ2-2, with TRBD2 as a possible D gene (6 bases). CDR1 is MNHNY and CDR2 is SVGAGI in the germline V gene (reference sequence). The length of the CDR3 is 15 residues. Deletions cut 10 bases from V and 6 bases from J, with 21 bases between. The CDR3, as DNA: TGTGCCACGAGAGAAGGAGGGGATCGGGCCGGGGAGCTGTTTTTT. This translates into CATREGGDRAGELFF.

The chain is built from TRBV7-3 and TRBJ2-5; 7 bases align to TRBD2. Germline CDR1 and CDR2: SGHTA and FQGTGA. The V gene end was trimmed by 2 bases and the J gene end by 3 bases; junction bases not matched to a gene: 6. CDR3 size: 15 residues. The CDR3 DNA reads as TGTGCCAGCAGCTTAGCGGGGGACCGAAAAGAGACCCAGTACTTC. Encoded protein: CASSLAGDRKETQYF.

In DNA, the CDR3 is TGTGCCAGCTCACACCCGGGACAGGGGTACAAAAACATTCAGTACTTC. This translates into CASSHPGQGYKNIQYF. The genes are TRBV18 and TRBJ2-4; 10 bases align to TRBD1. Germline CDR1 and CDR2: KGHSH and LQKENI. The junction had 6 bases not matched to a gene; V was cut back by 4 bases and J by 3 bases. CDR3 length: 16 residues.

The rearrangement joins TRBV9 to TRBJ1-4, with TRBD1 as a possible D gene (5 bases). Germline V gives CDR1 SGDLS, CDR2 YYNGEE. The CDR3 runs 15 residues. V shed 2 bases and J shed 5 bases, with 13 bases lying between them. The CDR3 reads CASSVQGLGNEKLFF. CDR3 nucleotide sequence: TGTGCCAGCAGCGTGCAGGGCCTGGGAAATGAAAAACTGTTTTTT.

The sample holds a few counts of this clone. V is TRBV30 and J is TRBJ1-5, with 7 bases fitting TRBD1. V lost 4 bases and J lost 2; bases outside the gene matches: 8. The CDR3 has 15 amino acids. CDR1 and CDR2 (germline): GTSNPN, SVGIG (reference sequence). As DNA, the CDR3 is TGTGCCTGGACAGCTCAGGGGGGCGGCAATCAGCCCCAGCATTTT. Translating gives CAWTAQGGGNQPQHF.

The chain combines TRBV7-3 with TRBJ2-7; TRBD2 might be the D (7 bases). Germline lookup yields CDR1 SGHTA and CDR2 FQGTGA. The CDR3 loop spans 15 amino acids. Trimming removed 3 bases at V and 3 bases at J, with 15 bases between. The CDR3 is CASSLIGGAGYEQYF. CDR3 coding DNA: TGTGCCAGCAGCTTGATAGGGGGGGCCGGCTACGAGCAGTACTTC.

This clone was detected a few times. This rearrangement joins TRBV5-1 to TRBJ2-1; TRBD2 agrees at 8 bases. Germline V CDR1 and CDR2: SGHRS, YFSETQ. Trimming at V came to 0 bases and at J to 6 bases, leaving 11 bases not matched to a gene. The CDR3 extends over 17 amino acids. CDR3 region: CASSLAMVAGITNEQFF. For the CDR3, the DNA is TGCGCCAGCAGCTTGGCCATGGTAGCGGGGATCACCAATGAGCAGTTCTTC.

CDR3 protein: CAGPTGPLGTNEKLFF. The CDR3 DNA is TGTGCCGGACCGACAGGCCCACTGGGAACTAATGAAAAACTGTTTTTT. V is TRBV19 and J is TRBJ1-4, with TRBD1 as a possible D gene (6 bases). V was shortened by 11 bases and J by 1 base, with 20 bases between the two germline ends. The germline gives CDR1 LNHDA, CDR2 SQIVND (reference sequence). The CDR3 spans 16 residues.